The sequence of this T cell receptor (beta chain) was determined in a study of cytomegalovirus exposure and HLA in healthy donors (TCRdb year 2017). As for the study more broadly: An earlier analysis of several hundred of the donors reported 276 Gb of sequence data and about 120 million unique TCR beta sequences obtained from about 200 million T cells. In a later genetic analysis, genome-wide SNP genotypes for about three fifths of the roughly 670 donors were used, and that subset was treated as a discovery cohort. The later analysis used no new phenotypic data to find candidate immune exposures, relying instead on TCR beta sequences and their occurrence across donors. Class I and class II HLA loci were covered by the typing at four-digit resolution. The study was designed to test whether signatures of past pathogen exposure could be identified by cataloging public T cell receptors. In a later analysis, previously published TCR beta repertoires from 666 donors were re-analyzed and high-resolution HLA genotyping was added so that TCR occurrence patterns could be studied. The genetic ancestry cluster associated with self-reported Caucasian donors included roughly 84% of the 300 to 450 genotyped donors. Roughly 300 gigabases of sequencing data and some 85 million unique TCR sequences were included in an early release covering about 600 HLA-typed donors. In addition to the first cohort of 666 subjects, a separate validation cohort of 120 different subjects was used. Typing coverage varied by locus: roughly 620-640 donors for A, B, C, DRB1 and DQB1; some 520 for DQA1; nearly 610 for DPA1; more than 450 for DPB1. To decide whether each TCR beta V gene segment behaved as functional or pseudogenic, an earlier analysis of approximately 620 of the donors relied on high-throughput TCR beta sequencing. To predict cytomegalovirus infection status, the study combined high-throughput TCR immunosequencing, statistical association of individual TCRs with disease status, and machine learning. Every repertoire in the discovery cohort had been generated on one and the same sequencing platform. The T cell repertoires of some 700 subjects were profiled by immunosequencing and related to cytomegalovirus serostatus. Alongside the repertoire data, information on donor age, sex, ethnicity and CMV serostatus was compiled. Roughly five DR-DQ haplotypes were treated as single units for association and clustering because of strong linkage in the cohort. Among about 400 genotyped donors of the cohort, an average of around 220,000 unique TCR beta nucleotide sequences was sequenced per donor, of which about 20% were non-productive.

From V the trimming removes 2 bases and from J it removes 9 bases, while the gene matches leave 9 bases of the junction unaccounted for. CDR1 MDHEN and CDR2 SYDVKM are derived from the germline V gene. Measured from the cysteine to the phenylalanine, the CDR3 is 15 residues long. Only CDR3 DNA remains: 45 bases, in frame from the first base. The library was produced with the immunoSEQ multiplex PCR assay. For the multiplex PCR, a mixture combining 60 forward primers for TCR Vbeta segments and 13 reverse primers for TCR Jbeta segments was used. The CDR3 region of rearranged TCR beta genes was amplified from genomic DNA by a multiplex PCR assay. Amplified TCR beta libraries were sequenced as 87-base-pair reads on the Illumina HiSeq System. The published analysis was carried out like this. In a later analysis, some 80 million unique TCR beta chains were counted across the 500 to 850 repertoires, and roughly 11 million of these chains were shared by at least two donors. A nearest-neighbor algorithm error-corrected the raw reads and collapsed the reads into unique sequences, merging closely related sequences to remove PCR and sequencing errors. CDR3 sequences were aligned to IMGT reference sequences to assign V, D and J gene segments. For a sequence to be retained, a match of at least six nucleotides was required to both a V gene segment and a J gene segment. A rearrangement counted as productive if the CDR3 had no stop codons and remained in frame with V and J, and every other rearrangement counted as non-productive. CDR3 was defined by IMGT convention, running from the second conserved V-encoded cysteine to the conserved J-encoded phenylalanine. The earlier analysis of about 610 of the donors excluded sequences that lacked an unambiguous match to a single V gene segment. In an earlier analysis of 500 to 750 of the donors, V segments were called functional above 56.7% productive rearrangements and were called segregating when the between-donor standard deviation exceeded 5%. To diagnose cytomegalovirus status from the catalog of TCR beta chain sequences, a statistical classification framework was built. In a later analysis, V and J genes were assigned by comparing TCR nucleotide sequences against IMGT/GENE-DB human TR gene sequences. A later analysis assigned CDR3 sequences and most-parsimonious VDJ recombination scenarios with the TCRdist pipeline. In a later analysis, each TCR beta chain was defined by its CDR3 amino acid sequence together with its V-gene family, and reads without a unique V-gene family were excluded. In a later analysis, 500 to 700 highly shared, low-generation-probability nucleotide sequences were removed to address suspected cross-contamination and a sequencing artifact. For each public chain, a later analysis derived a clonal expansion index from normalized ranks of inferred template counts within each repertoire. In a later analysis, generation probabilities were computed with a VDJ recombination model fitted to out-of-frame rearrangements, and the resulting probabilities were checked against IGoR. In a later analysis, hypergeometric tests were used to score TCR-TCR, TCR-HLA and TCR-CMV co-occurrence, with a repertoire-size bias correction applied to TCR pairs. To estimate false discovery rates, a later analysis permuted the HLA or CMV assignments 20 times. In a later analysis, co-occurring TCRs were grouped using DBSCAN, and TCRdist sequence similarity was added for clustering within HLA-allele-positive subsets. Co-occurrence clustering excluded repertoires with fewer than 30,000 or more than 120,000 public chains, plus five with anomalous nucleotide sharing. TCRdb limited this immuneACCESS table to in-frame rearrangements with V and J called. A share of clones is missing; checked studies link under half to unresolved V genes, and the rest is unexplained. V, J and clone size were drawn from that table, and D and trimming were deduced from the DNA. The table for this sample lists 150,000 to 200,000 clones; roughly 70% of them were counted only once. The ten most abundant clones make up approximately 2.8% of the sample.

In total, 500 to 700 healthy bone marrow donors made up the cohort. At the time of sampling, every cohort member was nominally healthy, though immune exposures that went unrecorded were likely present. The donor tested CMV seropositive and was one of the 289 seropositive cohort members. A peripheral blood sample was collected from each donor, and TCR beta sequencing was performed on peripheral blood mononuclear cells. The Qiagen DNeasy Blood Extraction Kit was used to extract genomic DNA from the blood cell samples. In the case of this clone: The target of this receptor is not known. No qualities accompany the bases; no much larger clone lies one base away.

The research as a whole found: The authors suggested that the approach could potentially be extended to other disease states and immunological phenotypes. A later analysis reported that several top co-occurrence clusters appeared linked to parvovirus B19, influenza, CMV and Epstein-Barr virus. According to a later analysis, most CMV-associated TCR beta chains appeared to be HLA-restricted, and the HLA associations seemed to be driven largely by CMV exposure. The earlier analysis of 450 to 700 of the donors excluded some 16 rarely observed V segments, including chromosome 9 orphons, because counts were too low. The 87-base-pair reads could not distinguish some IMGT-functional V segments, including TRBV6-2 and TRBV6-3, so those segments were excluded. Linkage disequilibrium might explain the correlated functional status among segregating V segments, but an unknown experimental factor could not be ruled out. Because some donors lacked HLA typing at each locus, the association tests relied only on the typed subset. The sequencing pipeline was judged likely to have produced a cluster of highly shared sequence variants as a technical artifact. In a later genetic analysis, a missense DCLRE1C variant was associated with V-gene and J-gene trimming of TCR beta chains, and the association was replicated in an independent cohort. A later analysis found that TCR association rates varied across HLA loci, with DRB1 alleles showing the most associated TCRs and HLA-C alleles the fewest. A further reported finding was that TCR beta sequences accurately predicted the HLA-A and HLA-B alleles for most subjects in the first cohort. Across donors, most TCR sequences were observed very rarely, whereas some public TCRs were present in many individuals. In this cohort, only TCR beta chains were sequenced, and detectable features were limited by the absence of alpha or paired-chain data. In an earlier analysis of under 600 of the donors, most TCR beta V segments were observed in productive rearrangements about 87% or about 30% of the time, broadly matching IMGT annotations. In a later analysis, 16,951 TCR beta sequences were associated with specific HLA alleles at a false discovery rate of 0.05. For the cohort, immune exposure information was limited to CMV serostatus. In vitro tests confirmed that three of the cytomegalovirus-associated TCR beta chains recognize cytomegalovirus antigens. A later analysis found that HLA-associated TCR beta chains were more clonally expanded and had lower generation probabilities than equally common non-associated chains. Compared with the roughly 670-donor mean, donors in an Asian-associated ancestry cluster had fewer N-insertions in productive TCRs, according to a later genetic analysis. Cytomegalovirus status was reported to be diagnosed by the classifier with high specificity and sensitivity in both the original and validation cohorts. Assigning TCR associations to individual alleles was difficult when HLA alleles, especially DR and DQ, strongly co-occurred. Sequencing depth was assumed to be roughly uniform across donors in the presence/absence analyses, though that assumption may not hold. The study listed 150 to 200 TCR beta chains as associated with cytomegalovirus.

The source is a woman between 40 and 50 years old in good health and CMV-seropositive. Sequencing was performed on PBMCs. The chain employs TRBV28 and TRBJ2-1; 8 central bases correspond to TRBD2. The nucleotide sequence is TGTGCCAGCAGTTTAGGAGCGGGAGATGGGGTTGAGCAGTTCTTC. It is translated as CASSLGAGDGVEQFF.